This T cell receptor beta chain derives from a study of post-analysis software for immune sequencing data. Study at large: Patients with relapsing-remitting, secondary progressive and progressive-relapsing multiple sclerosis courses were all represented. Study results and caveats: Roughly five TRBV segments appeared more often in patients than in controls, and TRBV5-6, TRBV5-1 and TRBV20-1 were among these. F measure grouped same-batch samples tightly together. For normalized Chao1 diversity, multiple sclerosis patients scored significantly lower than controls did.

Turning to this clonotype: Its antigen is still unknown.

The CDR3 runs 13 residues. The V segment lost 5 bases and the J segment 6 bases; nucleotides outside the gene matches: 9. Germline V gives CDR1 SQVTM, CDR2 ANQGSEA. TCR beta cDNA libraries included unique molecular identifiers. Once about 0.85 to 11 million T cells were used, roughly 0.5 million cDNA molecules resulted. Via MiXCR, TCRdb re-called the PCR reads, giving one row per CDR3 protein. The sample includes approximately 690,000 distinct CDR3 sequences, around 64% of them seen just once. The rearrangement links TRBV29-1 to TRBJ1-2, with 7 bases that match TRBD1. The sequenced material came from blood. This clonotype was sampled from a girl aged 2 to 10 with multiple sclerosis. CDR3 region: CSVKLGTDNGYTF. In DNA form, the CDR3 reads TGCAGCGTTAAACTCGGGACAGATAATGGCTACACCTTC.